The 21 T cell receptor beta chains given below trace back to one sample, sequenced in a study of shared clonotypes between healthy human individuals. The data were produced by immunoSEQ multiplex PCR, yet TCRdb's version contains in-frame clones alone and is incomplete. The repertoire has hundreds of thousands of clones, around 77% of them found once; the top ten carry around 12%. The sequenced material came from PBMCs. All receptors derive from a woman aged 40 to 55 in good health. Some clones in this sample may be carry-over from other donors' samples.

V and J are TRBV2 and TRBJ2-5; 7 bases are shared with TRBD1. Germline V gives CDR1 SNHLY, CDR2 FYNNEI. The CDR3 loop spans 16 amino acids. Trimming took 4 bases from V and 3 from J; bases not matched to a gene: 11. CDR3 sequence: CASSGGPGQAKETQYF. CDR3 DNA sequence: TGTGCCAGCAGTGGGGGGCCAGGACAGGCAAAAGAGACCCAGTACTTC.

The V call is TRBV7-3, the J call TRBJ2-3; no reliable D call. V gave up 0 bases and J gave up 0 bases, with 7 bases separating them. The CDR3 length is 15 residues. Germline CDR1 and CDR2: SGHTA and FQGTGA. Here the CDR3 DNA reads TGTGCCAGCAGCTTAACGAGGACCAGCACAGATACGCAGTATTTT. Amino acid sequence: CASSLTRTSTDTQYF.

The chain couples TRBV11-2 to TRBJ2-7, with D uncertain. V lost 1 base, J lost 0 bases, and 22 bases lay in between. Germline CDR1 SGHAT, CDR2 FQNNGV. CDR3 length equals 19 residues. CDR3 amino acids: CASSLASGYGGRSSYEQYF. The CDR3 bases are TGTGCCAGCAGCTTAGCTTCAGGCTACGGCGGACGTAGCTCCTACGAGCAGTACTTC.

The V and J genes are TRBV27 and TRBJ1-2, with a tentative D call TRBD1 (5 bases). This CDR3 is 13 amino acids long. V was cut by 3 bases and J by 5 bases, with 10 bases left in between. CDR1 and CDR2 (germline): MNHEY, SMNVEV (reference sequence). CDR3 protein: CASSFRGGYGYTF. In DNA form, the CDR3 reads TGTGCCAGCAGTTTTCGCGGGGGATATGGCTACACCTTC.

There are many counts of this clone. The rearrangement links TRBV27 to TRBJ1-1; D ambiguous. This CDR3 has 13 residues. Trimming removed 3 bases at V and 3 bases at J, with 8 bases between. CDR1 and CDR2 from the germline V gene are MNHEY and SMNVEV (reference sequence). The CDR3 sequence: CASSFKAYTEAFF. The CDR3 region has the DNA TGTGCCAGCAGTTTTAAGGCTTACACTGAAGCTTTCTTT.

This chain links TRBV11-3 with TRBJ2-2; no reliable D call. There are 13 residues in the CDR3. CDR1 and CDR2 from the germline V gene are SGHNT and YENEEA. Deletions cut 1 base from V and 4 bases from J, with 4 bases between. CDR3 DNA sequence: TGTGCCAGCAGCTTAGGCGGCACCGGGGAGCTGTTTTTT. The encoded protein is CASSLGGTGELFF.

This clone has just one count. The V gene is TRBV5-4, the J gene TRBJ2-3, with 13 nucleotides matching TRBD2. The CDR3 is 15 amino acids. Germline CDR1 SGHNT, CDR2 YYREEE (reference sequence). V lost 2 bases to trimming and J lost 4 bases; unmatched junction nucleotides: 1. DNA of the CDR3: TGTGCCAGCAGCTTTACTAGCGGGAGGGCAGATACGCAGTATTTT. This gives the protein CASSFTSGRADTQYF.

The CDR3 spells CASSFRGSYNEQFF. Written as DNA, the CDR3 is TGTGCCAGCAGTTTCCGGGGTTCCTACAATGAGCAGTTCTTC. The chain couples TRBV28 to TRBJ2-1; maybe TRBD2 (5 bases). V lost 3 bases and J lost 1, with 7 bases in between. The CDR3 covers 14 residues. Germline CDR1 reads MDHEN; CDR2 reads SYDVKM.

The chain couples TRBV30 to TRBJ2-3; 12 nucleotides align to TRBD2. The CDR3 contains 14 residues. The V and J ends lost 3 bases and 8 bases, in that order; junction bases with no gene match: 6. Germline-derived CDR1 and CDR2 are GTSNPN and SVGIG (reference sequence). The CDR3 reads CAWRLAGGPRTQYF. The CDR3 coding sequence is TGTGCCTGGAGGCTAGCGGGAGGGCCCCGTACGCAGTATTTT.

Only one count was recorded for this clone. The genes are TRBV5-4 and TRBJ2-2; TRBD1 might be the D (5 bases). The germline V and J ends were trimmed by 0 bases and 5 bases, with 11 bases remaining between them. CDR1 is SGHNT and CDR2 is YYREEE in the germline V gene (reference sequence). This CDR3 has 15 amino acids. The CDR3 loop reads CASSLVQGQTGELFF. The CDR3 DNA is TGTGCCAGCAGCTTGGTTCAGGGCCAGACCGGGGAGCTGTTTTTT.

The chain combines TRBV9 with TRBJ2-1; the D gene is possibly TRBD2 (6 bases). Trimming left V 0 bases short and J 10 bases short, with 11 bases between. This CDR3 contains 13 residues. Germline CDR1 and CDR2: SGDLS and YYNGEE. CDR3 loop: CASSVEEGREQFF. In DNA form, the CDR3 reads TGTGCCAGCAGCGTAGAGGAGGGGAGAGAGCAGTTCTTC.

This clone was counted a few times. The chain employs TRBV7-3 and TRBJ2-1, with 12 bases that match TRBD2. The J segment lost 7 bases and the V segment lost 1 base, leaving 11 bases of the junction unmatched. This CDR3 is built from 18 residues. Per the germline V gene, CDR1 is SGHTA and CDR2 is FQGTGA. The CDR3 DNA reads as TGTGCCAGCAGCTTAAGACTAGCGGGAGAGGCGGGAGAGAATGAGCAGTTCTTC. This translates into CASSLRLAGEAGENEQFF.

This clone showed up just once. This chain links TRBV5-6 with TRBJ2-2; 8 bases are shared with TRBD1. J lost 6 bases, V lost 2 bases, and 9 bases had no gene match. The CDR3 loop spans 16 amino acids. CDR1 SGHDT and CDR2 YYEEEE come from the germline V gene. The CDR3 coding sequence is TGTGCCAGCAGCTTCGGACAGGGTCGGTTCTCCGGGGAGCTGTTTTTT. It is translated as CASSFGQGRFSGELFF.

This clone has just one count. The rearrangement links TRBV9 to TRBJ2-1; D is unclear. V shed 2 bases and J shed 1 base, with 10 bases lying between them. This CDR3 region has 15 residues. CDR1 SGDLS and CDR2 YYNGEE come from the germline V gene. This CDR3 reads CASSVEYPSYNEQFF. The CDR3 DNA sequence: TGTGCCAGCAGCGTCGAGTATCCATCCTACAATGAGCAGTTCTTC.

The V call is TRBV7-9, the J call TRBJ2-5; D might be TRBD1 (5 bases). Near its end, the DNA agrees better with TRBJ2-7, so the J call may be wrong. Germline CDR1 and CDR2: SEHNR and FQNEAQ (reference sequence). This CDR3 region has 13 residues. The CDR3 is CASSSSGIYEQYF. The CDR3 DNA follows: TGTGCCAGCAGCTCCTCAGGGATATACGAGCAGTACTTC.

There are a few counts of this clone. The chain recombines TRBV7-3 with TRBJ2-7; 8 bases match TRBD2. The V and J ends lost 5 bases and 2 bases, in that order; junction bases with no gene match: 2. The CDR3 runs 13 residues. The V gene's germline CDR1 is SGHTA and CDR2 FQGTGA. The CDR3 loop is CASSPGGTYEQYF. The CDR3 coding sequence is TGTGCCAGCAGCCCGGGAGGGACCTACGAGCAGTACTTC.

This rearrangement joins TRBV7-9 to TRBJ2-4, with D perhaps matching TRBD2 (6 bases). The CDR3 sequence is 17 residues long. CDR1 and CDR2 (germline): SEHNR, FQNEAQ (reference sequence). Trimming took 3 bases from V and 1 from J, leaving 16 bases between them. CDR3 DNA: TGTGCCAGCAGCTTCCCTCTAGGGGCGGGGGCCAAAAACATTCAGTACTTC. This gives the protein CASSFPLGAGAKNIQYF.

The chain combines TRBV9 with TRBJ2-3; the match to TRBD2 covers 12 bases. The V gene's germline CDR1 is SGDLS and CDR2 YYNGEE. This CDR3 comprises 17 residues. J gave up 1 base and V 4 bases, and 7 bases lay outside the gene matches. The CDR3 sequence is CASSPRLAGARTDTQYF. In DNA form, the CDR3 reads TGTGCCAGCAGCCCAAGACTAGCGGGAGCCCGCACAGATACGCAGTATTTT.

The chain links TRBV11-2 to TRBJ2-7, with D possibly TRBD2 on 6 matching bases. Germline CDR1 and CDR2: SGHAT and FQNNGV. V lost 5 bases and J 5 bases, leaving 13 bases between the germline ends. The CDR3 loop spans 13 amino acids. The CDR3 loop reads CASSPWASDEQYF. In nucleotides, the CDR3 is TGTGCCAGCAGCCCCTGGGCTAGCGACGAGCAGTACTTC.

Comments on this clone: Other DNA variants within this sample encode the same CDR3. The gene calls are TRBV6-1 and TRBJ2-3, with 10 bases fitting TRBD2. There are 15 residues in the CDR3. Trimming removed 6 bases from V and 1 base from J; junction bases left unmatched: 4. Germline V lookup: CDR1 MNHNS, CDR2 SASEGT. This CDR3 is CASSWTSGGTDTQYF. The DNA for the CDR3 is TGTGCCAGCAGCTGGACTAGCGGCGGCACAGATACGCAGTATTTT.

The rearrangement links TRBV6-1 to TRBJ2-7; perhaps TRBD2 as D (5 bases). This CDR3 comprises 14 residues. V was cut by 6 bases and J by 13 bases, with 25 bases left in between. Germline values: CDR1 MNHNS, CDR2 SASEGT. The CDR3 DNA sequence: TGTGCCAGCAGCCCTGGAGGTCAAGCCCGTTTCTCCTACTTC. The encoded protein is CASSPGGQARFSYF.